This entry lists 19 T cell receptor beta chains sequenced from one sample in a study of T cell changes during pregnancy in multiple sclerosis. Method: immunoSEQ multiplex PCR; TCRdb's copy keeps in-frame clones and lacks some. The table records approximately 61,000 clones, approximately 88% of them present only once. The sample here was peripheral blood, taken in the first trimester of pregnancy. All receptors come from a female donor with multiple sclerosis, enrolled in a pregnancy study.

This rearrangement joins TRBV19 to TRBJ2-7, with 14 bases identical to TRBD2. This CDR3 spans 17 amino acids. In germline, CDR1 is LNHDA, CDR2 SQIVND (reference sequence). V was pared by 5 bases and J by 1 base, with 7 bases of the junction left unmatched. Written as DNA, the CDR3 is TGTGCCAGTAGTCCGGGACTAGCGGGAGAATTATCCTACGAGCAGTACTTC. Translated: CASSPGLAGELSYEQYF.

This chain joins TRBV19 and TRBJ2-3; 7 bases are shared with TRBD1. Germline CDR1 reads LNHDA; CDR2 reads SQIVND (reference sequence). The CDR3 is 15 residues long. With 6 bases clipped from V and 0 bases from J, the junction kept 6 bases outside the gene matches. Here the CDR3 DNA reads TGTGCCAGTAGGAGACAGGGCTTAAGCACAGATACGCAGTATTTT. Translation gives CASRRQGLSTDTQYF. Using reference TRBV19 and TRBJ2-3 for the parts outside the CDR3, the full variable domain is DGGITQSPKYLFRKEGQNVTLSCEQNLNHDAMYWYRQDPGQGLRLIYYSQIVNDFQKGDIAEGYSVSREKKESFPLTVTSAQKNPTAFYLCASRRQGLSTDTQYFGPGTRLTVL.

This chain connects TRBV7-3 to TRBJ2-1, with a weak D call TRBD1 (5 bases). CDR1 and CDR2 (germline): SGHTA, FQGTGA. The length of the CDR3 is 15 residues. Trimming shortened V by 5 bases and J by 0 bases, and 11 bases separated the two germline ends. CDR3: CASSPTDSSYNEQFF. CDR3 nucleotide sequence: TGTGCCAGCAGCCCGACCGACAGCTCCTACAATGAGCAGTTCTTC.

The chain has TRBV29-1 and TRBJ2-2; a weak D match, TRBD1 (6 bases). This CDR3 region has 15 residues. The germline V gene has CDR1 SQVTM and CDR2 ANQGSEA. Trimming pared 0 bases from V and 5 bases from J, leaving 13 bases between. CDR3 sequence reads: CSVEDAPGATGELFF. The CDR3 nucleotides are TGCAGCGTTGAAGATGCGCCAGGGGCAACCGGGGAGCTGTTTTTT.

The J gene is TRBJ2-7, the V gene TRBV5-6; possibly TRBD2 for D (5 bases). This CDR3 has 14 residues. V was pared by 0 bases and J by 4 bases, with 11 bases between. Per germline, CDR1 SGHDT and CDR2 YYEEEE. The CDR3 reads CASSLDLARYEQYF. DNA for the CDR3: TGTGCCAGCAGCTTGGATTTAGCGAGGTACGAGCAGTACTTC.

V is TRBV28 and J is TRBJ2-7; D may be TRBD2 (5 bases). V lost 1 base and J 4 bases, leaving 29 bases between the germline ends. Per the germline V gene, CDR1 is MDHEN and CDR2 is SYDVKM. The CDR3 totals 20 residues. In DNA form, the CDR3 reads TGTGCCAGCAGTTTATCTGATCATTCGGGGATGGGGTATATGGGATACGAGCAGTACTTC. Its protein is CASSLSDHSGMGYMGYEQYF. The whole variable domain, remainder taken from reference TRBV28 and TRBJ2-7, is DVKVTQSSRYLVKRTGEKVFLECVQDMDHENMFWYRQDPGLGLRLIYFSYDVKMKEKGDIPEGYSVSREKKERFSLILESASTNQTSMYLCASSLSDHSGMGYMGYEQYFGPGTRLTVT.

V usage is TRBV10-1 and J usage is TRBJ2-2; TRBD1 aligns across 8 bases. This CDR3 is 14 amino acids long. Germline V lookup: CDR1 WNHNN, CDR2 SYGVQD (reference sequence). V trimming: 6 bases; J trimming: 3 bases; junction bases outside the gene matches: 3. This CDR3 reads CASSPGQDTGELFF. The CDR3 DNA is TGCGCCAGCAGCCCGGGACAGGACACCGGGGAGCTGTTTTTT.

This chain joins TRBV5-1 and TRBJ2-3, with D maybe TRBD1 (6 bases). Germline CDR1 SGHRS, CDR2 YFSETQ. The CDR3 is 15 amino acids. Trimming left V 2 bases short and J 1 base short, with 11 bases between. The CDR3 is CASSLQGLGTDTQYF. The CDR3 DNA is TGCGCCAGCAGCTTACAGGGATTGGGCACAGATACGCAGTATTTT.

The rearrangement links TRBV27 to TRBJ1-1; weak D call: TRBD1 (6 bases). Per germline, CDR1 MNHEY and CDR2 SMNVEV (reference sequence). Trimming removed 4 bases from V and 4 bases from J, with 13 bases in between. The CDR3 totals 14 residues. The CDR3 sequence is CASSWGGGSTEAFF. CDR3 DNA: TGTGCCAGCAGTTGGGGGGGCGGGAGCACTGAAGCTTTCTTT.

The J gene is TRBJ2-6, the V gene TRBV7-2; TRBD1 is a possible D gene (6 bases). CDR3 length: 15 residues. Trimming pared 1 base from V and 3 bases from J, leaving 7 bases between. The germline V gene encodes CDR1 SGHTA and CDR2 FQGNSA. Here the CDR3 reads CASSLVRGGANVLTF. The CDR3 nucleotides are TGTGCCAGCAGCTTAGTCAGGGGTGGGGCCAACGTCCTGACTTTC.

This chain uses TRBV11-2 with TRBJ2-1, with D possibly TRBD1 on 6 matching bases. The ends were cut back, 5 bases at V and 9 bases at J, with 8 bases in the middle. CDR1 and CDR2 (germline): SGHAT, FQNNGV. This CDR3 is 11 amino acids long. The CDR3 nucleotides read TGTGCCAGCAGCCGAGGGGGTGAGCAGTTCTTC. As protein: CASSRGGEQFF.

This rearrangement joins TRBV28 to TRBJ2-1; 9 bases line up with TRBD2. The germline V gene has CDR1 MDHEN and CDR2 SYDVKM. V shed 3 bases, J shed 10 bases, and the junction held 7 bases outside the gene matches. CDR3 length: 14 amino acids. The CDR3, as DNA: TGTGCCAGCAGTTTTGCTAGCGGGGCTGGCGAGCAGTTCTTC. Its translation: CASSFASGAGEQFF.

This sequence joins TRBV6-4 and TRBJ2-2, with a tentative D call TRBD2 (5 bases). Trimming removed 5 bases at V and 4 bases at J, with 14 bases between. Germline loops: CDR1 MRHNA, CDR2 SNTAGT. The CDR3 is 15 amino acids. CDR3 protein: CASSPARDGTGELFF. The CDR3 bases are TGTGCCAGCAGTCCCGCCCGGGATGGCACCGGGGAGCTGTTTTTT.

In this sample, this clone turned up once. The V call is TRBV7-9, the J call TRBJ2-6; no definite D call. CDR3 length: 15 residues. V was pared by 3 bases and J by 1 base, with 7 bases between. Germline assignment: CDR1 SEHNR and CDR2 FQNEAQ (reference sequence). This chain's CDR3 is CASSFGPSGANVLTF. In nucleotides, the CDR3 is TGTGCCAGCAGCTTTGGCCCGTCTGGGGCCAACGTCCTGACTTTC.

This clone has a handful of counts. V is TRBV29-1 and J is TRBJ2-5, with 8 nucleotides matching TRBD1. This CDR3 region has 14 residues. V dropped 7 bases and J dropped 5; count of bases not matched to a gene: 12. The V gene's germline CDR1 is SQVTM and CDR2 ANQGSEA. The CDR3 nucleotides are TGCAGCGCAAGTCCGGACAGGGTGCGTGAGACCCAGTACTTC. This sequence encodes CSASPDRVRETQYF. The full variable domain, its missing parts supplied by reference TRBV29-1 and TRBJ2-5, is SAVISQKPSRDICQRGTSLTIQCQVDSQVTMMFWYRQQPGQSLTLIATANQGSEATYESGFVIDKFPISRPNLTFSTLTVSNMSPEDSSIYLCSASPDRVRETQYFGPGTRLLVL.

The gene calls are TRBV5-4 and TRBJ2-6; 7 bases match TRBD1. Germline V gives CDR1 SGHNT, CDR2 YYREEE (reference sequence). V shed 3 bases and J 0 bases; nucleotides not matched to a gene: 9. CDR3 length equals 18 residues. Here the CDR3 DNA reads TGTGCCAGCAGCTCCGACCGGGACAGACTCTCTGGGGCCAACGTCCTGACTTTC. Translation: CASSSDRDRLSGANVLTF.

The rearrangement uses TRBV6-4 and TRBJ1-2, with a possible D match to TRBD1 (5 bases). This CDR3 comprises 12 residues. Trimming removed 3 bases at V and 4 bases at J, with 6 bases between. From germline, CDR1 is MRHNA and CDR2 SNTAGT. The CDR3 DNA reads TGTGCCAGCAGTGAGGGGGGCTATGGCTACACCTTC. Its protein is CASSEGGYGYTF.

This clone appeared a single time. V is TRBV28 and J is TRBJ2-5; 7 nucleotides align to TRBD1. Per germline, CDR1 MDHEN and CDR2 SYDVKM. The V segment lost 4 bases and the J segment 4 bases; nucleotides outside the gene matches: 0. This CDR3 has 12 residues. CDR3 amino acids: CASSSGGETQYF. CDR3 in DNA: TGTGCCAGCAGTTCAGGGGGAGAGACCCAGTACTTC. The full variable domain, completed using reference TRBV28 and TRBJ2-5, is DVKVTQSSRYLVKRTGEKVFLECVQDMDHENMFWYRQDPGLGLRLIYFSYDVKMKEKGDIPEGYSVSREKKERFSLILESASTNQTSMYLCASSSGGETQYFGPGTRLLVL.

The chain uses TRBV7-2 and TRBJ2-3, with 11 bases lining up with TRBD2. The germline CDR1 and CDR2 sequences are SGHTA and FQGNSA. The CDR3 spans 19 residues. Germline trimming cut 1 base from V and 0 bases from J; bases unmatched to any gene: 9. The CDR3 coding sequence is TGTGCCAGCAGCTTAGGGGTCTTGGGACTAGCGGAGAGCACAGATACGCAGTATTTT. Residues: CASSLGVLGLAESTDTQYF.